This TCR beta chain was documented in a study of cytotoxic CD8 clonotypes in ibrutinib-treated CLL. This clone appeared once. Its antigen is unidentified. V was pared by 8 bases and J by 2 bases, with 10 bases between. CDR1 SNHLY and CDR2 FYNNEI come from the germline V gene. The CDR3 is 13 amino acids. The planned depth of sequencing spanned 1 in 200,000 to 1 in 1 million T cells. TCRdb's copy holds only in-frame clones and misses some; the assay was immunoSEQ multiplex PCR. The sample holds 250,000 to 350,000 clones; 60% to 80% are singletons and the top ten take 5.6%. Study-level points and caveats: Against age-matched healthy donors, baseline clonality ran higher and tracked circulating CD8+ T-cell counts. Under treatment, the uncommon public clonotypes either contracted or remained stable. Sustained-remission and progressing patients had unequal sampling times.

This specimen consisted of PBMCs, obtained at disease progression, from a patient treated with ibrutinib. The clonotype comes from a human donor with chronic lymphocytic leukemia. The chain is built from TRBV2 and TRBJ2-4; D ambiguous. CDR3 coding DNA: TGTGCCAGCCGCCCGTTTTCCAAAAACATTCAGTACTTC. Encoded protein: CASRPFSKNIQYF. Looking up the rest from reference TRBV2 and TRBJ2-4 gives the full variable domain: EPEVTQTPSHQVTQMGQEVILRCVPISNHLYFYWYRQILGQKVEFLVSFYNNEISEKSEIFDDQFSVERPDGSNFTLKIRSTKLEDSAMYFCASRPFSKNIQYFGAGTRLSVL.